This TCR beta chain was sequenced for a study of siplizumab effects on memory and regulatory T cells. Remarks on this clone: What it recognizes is unknown.

V lost 6 bases and J lost 4, with 12 bases in between. CDR3 length equals 14 residues. The germline V gene encodes CDR1 SGHVS and CDR2 FNYEAQ. Findings and caveats of the study: An assignable naive or memory phenotype was lacking in roughly 80-95% of proliferating CD4+ or CD8+ clones. Siplizumab cultures yielded proliferating Tregs whose suppressive function was not confirmed. Controls showed an average of roughly 25% Treg-derived mappable alloreactive CD4+ clones, while siplizumab showed roughly 70%. Siplizumab brought about a significant reduction in alloreactive sequences traceable to unstimulated CD4+ memory cells.

Assay: immunoSEQ multiplex PCR; the TCRdb copy retains only in-frame clones and omits some. Seen here are 97,000 or so clones, approximately 90% observed once, and the top ten hold 1.1%. The V call is TRBV7-6, the J call TRBJ1-4, with D perhaps TRBD1 (5 bases). The clonotype originates from a human donor in good health. Material: CD4+ T cells sorted from blood. CDR3 DNA: TGTGCCAGCAGTCGGGGGGGGTTTAATGAAAAACTGTTTTTT. It yields the protein CASSRGGFNEKLFF.